This record looks at one TCR beta chain sequence and its context. Antigen specificity is unknown. A read error may be the cause here, since a much bigger clone is one base away. J gave up 8 bases and V 4 bases, and 8 bases lay outside the gene matches. The CDR3 contains 14 residues. CDR1 SQVTM and CDR2 ANQGSEA come from the germline V gene. The use of a sample-barcoded 5' primer and a J-beta primer mix characterized a second PCR of 7 to 11 cycles. Each cDNA molecule was tagged by a template-switch adaptor with 12 random nucleotides. MiXCR, run by TCRdb on the 5' RACE reads, gives a single entry per CDR3 protein. This sample has approximately 730,000 distinct CDR3 sequences, with about 42% found just once. This record comes from a study of blood T cells in healthy people across ages. Every donor provided 9.5 to 10 milliliters of peripheral blood. Whole-study results and caveats: Older age coincided with a roughly linear decline in TCR beta diversity per million T cells. Calculation of diversity from one million T cells yielded estimates considered to be underestimates.

Input material: blood. The sequence derives from an older woman in good health. The rearrangement joins TRBV29-1 to TRBJ2-1; 10 bases align to TRBD2. The CDR3 DNA is TGCAGCGTTGGGCTAGCGGGGGCTGACGATGAGCAGTTCTTC. Its translation: CSVGLAGADDEQFF.